Here is one T cell receptor beta chain with its context. This clone has just a few counts. There is no known antigen for this receptor. It has no much larger one-base neighbor in the sample; base qualities were not kept. The cohort was made up of roughly 670 healthy bone marrow donors. At the time of sampling, all cohort members were nominally healthy, though unrecorded immune exposures were likely present. CMV serostatus was recorded as positive for about 310 and negative for about 55% of the roughly 670 cohort members, whereas no CMV serostatus was recorded for the donor in question. Each donor provided a peripheral blood sample, and peripheral blood mononuclear cells were used for TCR beta sequencing. The Qiagen DNeasy Blood Extraction Kit was used to extract genomic DNA from the blood cell samples. V and J are truncated by 3 bases and 5 bases respectively, leaving an intervening sequence of 10 bases. The CDR3 measures 13 amino acids from cysteine to phenylalanine. Of the read, only the CDR3 DNA is kept; its 39 bases are in frame from base 1. CDR1 and CDR2, looked up from the germline V gene (reference sequence), are MNHEY and SMNVEV.

The data originate from a study of cytomegalovirus exposure and HLA in healthy donors (dated by TCRdb to 2017 to 2019). Some background on the complete study: In an earlier analysis of some 550 of the donors, roughly 300 Gb of sequence data and 100 million or so unique TCR beta sequences from roughly 200 million T cells were reported. About 300 gigabases of sequencing data and tens of millions of unique TCR sequences were included in an early release covering about 600 HLA-typed donors. Of the roughly 400 genotyped donors, roughly 85% fell in the genetic ancestry cluster associated with self-reported Caucasian donors. The study aimed to test whether signatures of past pathogen exposure could be identified by cataloging public T cell receptors. The T cell repertoires of 550 to 850 subjects were profiled by immunosequencing and related to cytomegalovirus serostatus. Along with the roughly 700-subject first cohort, a separate validation cohort of about 110 different subjects was used. To predict cytomegalovirus infection status, the study combined high-throughput TCR immunosequencing, statistical association of individual TCRs with disease status, and machine learning. A later analysis re-analyzed previously published TCR beta repertoires from several hundred donors and added high-resolution HLA genotyping to study TCR occurrence patterns. The later analysis used no new phenotypic data to find candidate immune exposures, relying instead on TCR beta sequences and their occurrence across donors. An earlier analysis of around 580 of the donors used high-throughput TCR beta sequencing to judge whether each TCR beta V gene segment behaved as functional or pseudogenic. Donor age, sex, ethnicity and CMV serostatus were collected together with the repertoire data. Genome-wide SNP genotypes for about three fifths of the roughly 670 donors were used in a later genetic analysis, which treated that subset as a discovery cohort. All discovery cohort repertoires had been generated using a single sequencing platform. Class I and class II HLA loci were covered by the typing at four-digit resolution. The number of typed donors differed by locus: about 620-630 for A, B, C, DRB1 and DQB1; approximately 530 for DQA1; some 610 for DPA1; and 400 to 480 for DPB1. Roughly five DR-DQ haplotypes were handled as single units for association and clustering because linkage in the cohort was strong. Among about 370 genotyped donors of the cohort, an average of around 220,000 unique TCR beta nucleotide sequences was sequenced per donor, of which about 19% were non-productive.

Receptor libraries were prepared by the immunoSEQ multiplex PCR assay. For the multiplex PCR, a mixture combining 60 forward primers for TCR Vbeta segments and 13 reverse primers for TCR Jbeta segments was used. Amplification of the CDR3 region of rearranged TCR beta genes was performed with a multiplex PCR assay on genomic DNA. On the Illumina HiSeq System, the amplified TCR beta libraries were sequenced as 87-base-pair reads. Processing in the source paper ran as follows. In a later analysis, tens of millions of unique TCR beta chains were counted across the roughly 610 repertoires, and some 10 million of these chains were shared by at least two donors. To remove PCR and sequencing errors, raw reads were error-corrected and collapsed into unique sequences using a nearest-neighbor algorithm that merged closely related sequences. CDR3 sequences were aligned to IMGT reference sequences to assign V, D and J gene segments. For a sequence to be retained, at least a six-nucleotide match to both a V gene segment and a J gene segment was required. Rearrangements were classified as productive when the CDR3 lacked stop codons and remained in frame with V and J, and all other rearrangements were classified as non-productive. CDR3 was defined according to IMGT convention as the region running from the second conserved V-encoded cysteine to the conserved J-encoded phenylalanine. Sequences without an unambiguous match to a single V gene segment were excluded from the earlier analysis of about 640 of the donors. In an earlier analysis of 587 of the donors, V segments were called functional above 56.7% productive rearrangements and were called segregating when the between-donor standard deviation exceeded 5%. A statistical classification framework was built for diagnosing cytomegalovirus status from the catalog of TCR beta chain sequences. In a later analysis, V and J genes were assigned by comparing TCR nucleotide sequences against IMGT/GENE-DB human TR gene sequences. In a later analysis, CDR3 sequences and most-parsimonious VDJ recombination scenarios were assigned using the TCRdist pipeline. In a later analysis, each TCR beta chain was defined by its CDR3 amino acid sequence together with its V-gene family, and reads without a unique V-gene family were excluded. A later analysis removed several hundred highly shared, low-generation-probability nucleotide sequences to deal with suspected cross-contamination and a sequencing artifact. A later analysis calculated a clonal expansion index for each public chain from normalized within-repertoire ranks of inferred template counts. In a later analysis, generation probabilities were computed with a VDJ recombination model fitted to out-of-frame rearrangements, and the resulting probabilities were checked against IGoR. Hypergeometric tests were used in a later analysis to score TCR-TCR, TCR-HLA and TCR-CMV co-occurrence, with a repertoire-size bias correction applied to the TCR pairs. To estimate false discovery rates, a later analysis permuted the HLA or CMV assignments 20 times. In a later analysis, co-occurring TCRs were grouped using DBSCAN, with TCRdist sequence similarity added in when clustering inside HLA-allele-positive subsets. Co-occurrence clustering excluded repertoires with fewer than 30,000 or more than 120,000 public chains, plus five with anomalous nucleotide sharing. TCRdb obtained this table from immuneACCESS and retained in-frame rearrangements with V and J assigned. These tables miss some clones; where compared with another copy, unresolved V genes account for less than half of the shortfall, and the remainder is unexplained. The V and J calls and clone size are taken from that table; D and trimming were inferred from the DNA. This sample gives about 150,000 clones in total; roughly 83% of them show up just once. 3.5% to 4.5% of the sample belongs to the ten largest clones.

The paper as a whole reports these results and caveats: A later analysis associated about 17,000 TCR beta sequences with specific HLA alleles at a false discovery rate of 0.05. Assigning TCR associations to individual alleles was difficult when HLA alleles, especially DR and DQ, strongly co-occurred. Because some donors lacked HLA typing at each locus, the association tests relied only on the typed subset. In a later analysis, the rate of TCR association differed among HLA loci, with DRB1 alleles having the most associated TCRs and HLA-C alleles having the fewest. The study listed 164 TCR beta chains as associated with cytomegalovirus. A group of highly shared sequence variants was considered likely to be a technical artifact of the sequencing pipeline. Correlated functional status among segregating V segments might reflect linkage disequilibrium, but an unknown experimental factor could not be ruled out. Most TCR sequences were seen in very few donors, while some public TCRs were found in many individuals. The 87-base-pair reads could not distinguish some IMGT-functional V segments, including TRBV6-2 and TRBV6-3, so those segments were excluded. A few of the identified cytomegalovirus-associated TCR beta chains were confirmed in vitro to be specific for cytomegalovirus antigens. V-gene and J-gene trimming of TCR beta chains was associated with a missense DCLRE1C variant in a later genetic analysis, and the association was replicated in an independent cohort. A further reported finding was that TCR beta sequences accurately predicted the HLA-A and HLA-B alleles for most subjects in the first cohort. The authors suggested that the approach could potentially be extended to other disease states and immunological phenotypes. The only immune exposure information available for the cohort was CMV serostatus. Roughly uniform sequencing depth across donors was assumed in presence/absence analyses, although this assumption may not hold. A later analysis reported that several top co-occurrence clusters appeared linked to parvovirus B19, influenza, CMV and Epstein-Barr virus. About 17 rarely observed V segments, including chromosome 9 orphons, were excluded from the earlier analysis of some 590 of the donors because counts were too low. In a later genetic analysis, fewer N-insertions in productive TCRs were reported among donors in an Asian-associated ancestry cluster than the roughly 700-donor mean. In an earlier analysis of fewer than 750 of the donors, most TCR beta V segments were observed in productive rearrangements about 90% or about 30% of the time, broadly matching IMGT annotations. Cytomegalovirus status was reported to be diagnosed by the classifier with high specificity and sensitivity in both the original and validation cohorts. A later analysis found that most CMV-associated TCR beta chains appeared HLA-restricted, with HLA associations seemingly driven largely by CMV exposure. In this cohort, only TCR beta chains were sequenced, and detectable features were limited by the absence of alpha or paired-chain data. In a later analysis, HLA-associated TCR beta chains were found to be more clonally expanded and to have lower generation probabilities than equally common non-associated chains.

The sequencing input was PBMCs. The clonotype comes from a human donor in good health. The V and J segments used are TRBV27 and TRBJ2-5, with a tentative D gene TRBD2 over 5 matching bases. The sequenced DNA: TGTGCCAGCAGTTTGGTTCGAGGGGAGACCCAGTACTTC. Its amino acids are CASSLVRGETQYF.